The 22 T cell receptor beta chains in this list originate from one sample, sequenced in a study of cytomegalovirus exposure and HLA in healthy donors. Only in-frame clones appear in the TCRdb table, and some are missing; sequencing was by immunoSEQ multiplex PCR. The sample consists of around 120,000 clones, 85% to 90% of them appearing once. The sample comprised PBMCs. Receptors were obtained from a woman aged 18-29 years in good health and CMV-seronegative.

CDR3 sequence reads: CASSPSQRHEQYF. The DNA for the CDR3 is TGTGCCAGCTCACCTTCCCAGCGCCACGAGCAGTACTTC. J is TRBJ2-7 and V is TRBV18; D remains ambiguous. V dropped 3 bases and J dropped 5 bases, with 11 bases sitting between them. Germline assignment: CDR1 KGHSH and CDR2 LQKENI. The CDR3 runs 13 residues.

V gene TRBV6-5 combines with J gene TRBJ1-5, with 10 positions matching TRBD1. After removal of 6 bases from V and 4 bases from J, the junction contained 6 bases not matched to a gene. The CDR3 length is 15 residues. Germline V gene sequence: CDR1 MNHEY, CDR2 SVGAGI. CDR3 residues: CASSPRDRGNQPQHF. The CDR3 DNA reads TGTGCCAGCAGCCCACGGGACAGGGGAAATCAGCCCCAGCATTTT.

The rearrangement uses TRBV15 and TRBJ1-4, with unresolved D. Trimming took 1 base from V and 8 from J, leaving 5 bases between them. Germline CDR1 and CDR2: LNHNV and YYDKDF (reference sequence). CDR3 size: 12 residues. Here the CDR3 reads CATSRAREKLFF. The CDR3 DNA is TGTGCCACCAGCAGAGCCAGGGAAAAACTGTTTTTT.

The chain is built from TRBV6-5 and TRBJ1-2, with D maybe TRBD1 (5 bases). V gave up 2 bases and J gave up 4 bases, with 8 bases separating them. This CDR3 has 13 amino acids. The germline V gene has CDR1 MNHEY and CDR2 SVGAGI. The CDR3 coding sequence is TGTGCCAGCAGTTACGACGGGGGCTATGGCTACACCTTC. Residues: CASSYDGGYGYTF.

CDR3 residues: CASSLDLVDTDTQYF. The CDR3 bases are TGTGCCAGCAGCTTGGATCTAGTGGACACAGATACGCAGTATTTT. The chain has TRBV5-8 and TRBJ2-3; D uncertain. Germline V CDR1 and CDR2: SGHTS, YDEGEE. The V end lost 0 bases, the J end lost 2 bases, and 10 bases lay between the germline ends. There are 15 residues in the CDR3.

The V and J genes are TRBV29-1 and TRBJ2-2; 13 bases map to TRBD2. The germline V gene has CDR1 SQVTM and CDR2 ANQGSEA. V shed 4 bases and J 4 bases; nucleotides not matched to a gene: 3. The CDR3 loop spans 15 amino acids. The CDR3 nucleotides read TGCAGCGTTGGGACTAGCGGGGGAGTCACCGGGGAGCTGTTTTTT. This gives the protein CSVGTSGGVTGELFF.

This sequence joins TRBV6-1 and TRBJ1-4; D ambiguous. The germline V and J ends were trimmed by 4 bases and 3 bases, with 6 bases remaining between them. The CDR3 is 13 amino acids. CDR1 is MNHNS, CDR2 SASEGT, per germline. The chain's CDR3 is CASSGGSNEKLFF. CDR3 nucleotides: TGTGCCAGCAGTGGAGGGTCTAATGAAAAACTGTTTTTT.

The CDR3 here is CASSAPGQGSDTQYF. CDR3 in DNA: TGTGCCAGCAGTGCGCCGGGACAGGGGTCAGATACGCAGTATTTT. The chain has TRBV6-6 and TRBJ2-3, with 10 bases identical to TRBD1. V shed 5 bases and J 4 bases; nucleotides not matched to a gene: 6. Per the germline V gene, CDR1 is MNHNY and CDR2 is SVGAGI (reference sequence). This CDR3 has 15 residues.

The V gene is TRBV19, the J gene TRBJ1-1; a weak D match, TRBD1 (6 bases). The CDR3 consists of 17 residues. Trimming removed 3 bases from V and 0 bases from J, with 17 bases in between. Germline loops: CDR1 LNHDA, CDR2 SQIVND (reference sequence). The CDR3 bases are TGTGCCAGTAGTATCGGGGGGGCAGGGATTTTGAACACTGAAGCTTTCTTT. It encodes CASSIGGAGILNTEAFF.

The chain links TRBV30 to TRBJ2-1; 10 positions agree with TRBD2. J gave up 12 bases and V 0 bases, and 8 bases lay outside the gene matches. The CDR3 length is 14 residues. The germline V gene encodes CDR1 GTSNPN and CDR2 SVGIG (reference sequence). CDR3 bases: TGTGCCTGGAGTGTAGCGGGAGGGCCTTTGGGGCAGTTCTTC. Its translation is CAWSVAGGPLGQFF.

V gene TRBV28 combines with J gene TRBJ1-2; D is possibly TRBD1 (6 bases). V gave up 5 bases and J gave up 5 bases, with 18 bases separating them. Per the germline V gene, CDR1 is MDHEN and CDR2 is SYDVKM. The CDR3 runs 15 residues. CDR3 amino acids: CASSGAGAGGYGYTF. The CDR3 DNA is TGTGCCAGCAGTGGTGCGGGGGCCGGAGGGTATGGCTACACCTTC.

This chain uses TRBV7-9 with TRBJ2-7, with no clear D. The CDR3 is 14 amino acids. Deletions cut 4 bases from V and 2 bases from J, with 12 bases between. CDR1 and CDR2 from the germline V gene are SEHNR and FQNEAQ (reference sequence). The CDR3 DNA reads TGTGCCAGCAGCTCGTCTGGCGGTGCCTACGAGCAGTACTTC. It codes for CASSSSGGAYEQYF. Filled out from reference TRBV7-9 and TRBJ2-7, the complete variable domain reads DTGVSQNPRHKITKRGQNVTFRCDPISEHNRLYWYRQTLGQGPEFLTYFQNEAQLEKSRLLSDRFSAERPKGSFSTLEIQRTEQGDSAMYLCASSSSGGAYEQYFGPGTRLTVT.

The chain joins TRBV6-8 to TRBJ2-5; maybe TRBD2 (6 bases). Germline V lookup: CDR1 MNHGY, CDR2 SAAAGT. Trimming took 7 bases from V and 0 from J, leaving 18 bases between them. The CDR3 extends over 16 amino acids. CDR3 residues: CASTRGAEGYQETQYF. In nucleotides, the CDR3 is TGTGCCAGCACACGCGGGGCTGAGGGGTACCAAGAGACCCAGTACTTC.

The V call is TRBV18, the J call TRBJ2-4, with D perhaps TRBD1 (5 bases). V lost 5 bases, J lost 7 bases, and 12 bases lay in between. The CDR3 has 13 amino acids. Germline V lookup: CDR1 KGHSH, CDR2 LQKENI. The CDR3 here is CASSSDTWNIQYF. For the CDR3, the DNA is TGTGCCAGCTCATCGGACACGTGGAACATTCAGTACTTC.

The rearrangement joins TRBV6-6 to TRBJ2-7; 8 nucleotides line up with TRBD1. The germline CDR1 and CDR2 sequences are MNHNY and SVGAGI (reference sequence). Trimming removed 2 bases from V and 7 bases from J; junction bases left unmatched: 10. The CDR3 is made up of 15 amino acids. In DNA, the CDR3 is TGTGCCAGCAGTTACCTAGGGCAGGGGGCTCAGGAGCAGTACTTC. This sequence encodes CASSYLGQGAQEQYF.

The chain carries TRBV7-9 and TRBJ1-2, with 11 positions matching TRBD1. Germline CDR1 is SEHNR and CDR2 is FQNEAQ (reference sequence). The CDR3 extends over 17 amino acids. The trim removed 1 base at V and 3 bases at J, leaving 7 bases unmatched. The CDR3 DNA reads TGTGCCAGCAGCTTAGTTTCCCCGGGACAGGGGGACTATGGCTACACCTTC. It codes for CASSLVSPGQGDYGYTF.

The rearrangement links TRBV4-1 to TRBJ2-7; TRBD2 agrees at 8 bases. From germline, CDR1 is MGHRA and CDR2 YSYEKL. V gave up 5 bases and J gave up 3 bases; unmatched junction bases: 9. This CDR3 spans 15 amino acids. The CDR3 sequence is CASSSGGPFNYEQYF. The CDR3, as DNA: TGCGCCAGCAGCTCGGGGGGGCCTTTTAACTACGAGCAGTACTTC.

The CDR3 sequence is CASSQEVGDIGKYF. DNA of the CDR3: TGCGCCAGCAGCCAAGAGGTTGGGGACATTGGGAAGTACTTC. J is TRBJ2-5 and V is TRBV4-3; D may be TRBD1 (6 bases). Between the trimmed V and J ends, which lost 0 bases and 12 bases, there was a span of 17 bases. Per germline, CDR1 LGHNA and CDR2 YSLEER. The CDR3 spans 14 residues.

This sequence joins TRBV28 and TRBJ1-3, with 8 bases that match TRBD1. Per germline, CDR1 MDHEN and CDR2 SYDVKM. The CDR3 loop spans 14 amino acids. Trimming at V came to 6 bases and at J to 10 bases, leaving 11 bases not matched to a gene. The CDR3: CASSVDRAMGTIYF. The CDR3 DNA reads TGTGCCAGCAGCGTGGACAGGGCCATGGGGACCATATATTTT. The whole variable domain, filled in from reference TRBV28 and TRBJ1-3, reads DVKVTQSSRYLVKRTGEKVFLECVQDMDHENMFWYRQDPGLGLRLIYFSYDVKMKEKGDIPEGYSVSREKKERFSLILESASTNQTSMYLCASSVDRAMGTIYFGEGSWLTVV.

V and J are TRBV28 and TRBJ1-1, with 7 bases matching TRBD1. J lost 1 base, V lost 8 bases, and 7 bases had no gene match. Per the germline V gene, CDR1 is MDHEN and CDR2 is SYDVKM. The CDR3 runs to 14 residues. Here the CDR3 DNA reads TGTGCCAGCGAGGAGGGGGCTAAGAACACTGAAGCTTTCTTT. Residues: CASEEGAKNTEAFF.

The table lists this clone with a count of one. V and J are TRBV6-5 and TRBJ2-1, with TRBD2 matching over 10 bases. Trimming removed 2 bases from V and 9 bases from J; junction bases left unmatched: 7. Germline V CDR1 and CDR2: MNHEY, SVGAGI. There are 15 residues in the CDR3. The CDR3 reads CASSYQRSGRSEQFF. The CDR3 DNA follows: TGTGCCAGCAGTTACCAACGTAGCGGGAGGAGTGAGCAGTTCTTC.

V usage is TRBV7-9 and J usage is TRBJ2-1; 10 nucleotides line up with TRBD2. Trimming took 3 bases from V and 6 from J; bases not matched to a gene: 11. The CDR3 sequence is 17 residues long. Germline CDR1 SEHNR, CDR2 FQNEAQ (reference sequence). The CDR3 DNA reads as TGTGCCAGCAGCTTGGAAAGCGGGAGGGCTGGGGGCAATGAGCAGTTCTTC. It yields the protein CASSLESGRAGGNEQFF.